The present TCR beta chain was sequenced within a study of blood T cell repertoires in COVID-19 (dated by TCRdb to between 2020 and 2021). Describing the broader study: Samples covering the acute and convalescent phases of COVID-19 were provided by collaborators in the United States, Italy and Spain. Nearly every sample came with metadata listing a de-identified subject ID, COVID-19 status, age in years and sex. Where available, HLA class I and class II types were obtained from metadata supplied by the sample provider rather than from assay-based typing. The material from the prospective study consisted of cDNA or gDNA derived from T cells, B-cell-depleted T cells, or PBMCs. The samples were drawn from two sources: the first 160 participants of the ongoing ImmuneRACE study, and 1,000 to 1,500 subjects contributed by 6 global collaborators. The repertoires were released in a freely available public database meant as a resource for research on the immune response to SARS-CoV-2. The dataset comprised deeply sampled blood TCRbeta repertoires from subjects exposed to, actively infected with, or recovered from COVID-19.

The paper as a whole reports these results and caveats: The amount of clinical and demographic metadata varied by source and participant and was provided uncurated.

In the prospective study, participants were roughly 18 to 90 years old, resided in about two dozen geographic areas of the United States, and were enrolled through a virtual design. Cohort assignment in the prospective study relied on participant-reported clinical history from a screening survey and a study questionnaire. ImmuneRACE Cohort 3 recovered participants were defined by two consecutive negative NP/OP PCR tests, healthcare professional clearance, or symptom resolution. Each participant in the prospective study had whole blood, serum and a nasopharyngeal or oropharyngeal swab collected by mobile phlebotomists. Prospective study participants could optionally give additional blood draws and questionnaires over an approximately 2-month period. Before DNA extraction, prospective study blood samples were shipped either frozen or at room temperature. The immunoSEQ Assay, a bias-controlled multiplex PCR, was used to amplify TCRbeta CDR3 regions from genomic DNA. Per the original workflow: Within the assay, amplification of reference gene primers was used to estimate how many nucleated cells each sample contained. To quantify the absolute abundance of each unique TCRbeta CDR3 rearrangement, sequence reads were collapsed and filtered. For each sample, productive Simpson clonality was calculated as the square root of Simpson's diversity index across productive rearrangements. In its TCRdb copy, this immuneACCESS table keeps in-frame sequences only and misses some clones. Where compared with another copy, unresolved V genes explain less than half of these, and the others have no known cause. V, J and clone size are those of that table, while D and trimming were read from the DNA. A total of over 120,000 clones appear in this sample, approximately 78% of them only once. The top ten clones comprise 5% to 6.5% of the sample.

The CDR3 goes from the cysteine to the phenylalanine over 15 residues. The read is trimmed to its CDR3 DNA, 45 bases read in frame from base 1. Per the germline V gene (reference sequence), SGHAT is the CDR1 and FQDESV is the CDR2. Ends trimmed: V by 3 bases, J by 5 bases; bases unmatched to a gene: 4. This clone was detected a few times. Its antigen is still unknown. Base qualities are not at hand, and no much larger clone is one base apart. Sequencing was carried out using PBMCs or T cells enriched from blood (not recorded which). The sequence derives from a woman between 50 and 59 years old who had recovered from COVID-19. Here the chain combines TRBV11-1 and TRBJ2-5; 12 bases in between match TRBD1. The bases are TGTGCCAGCAGCTTGGGACAGGGGGCCTGGGAGACCCAGTACTTC. It is translated as CASSLGQGAWETQYF.